A single TCR beta chain is shown here with its context. One base away lies a much larger clone, so this may be a sequencing read error. This specimen comes from a study of breast tumors, draining lymph nodes, adjacent tissues. One entry per CDR3 protein results from TCRdb running MiXCR on the multiplex PCR reads. In the table there are about 140,000 distinct CDR3 sequences, approximately 32% of which are singletons. Axillary draining lymph nodes of breast cancer patients supplied the node samples. This receptor was taken from a female donor with breast cancer. Some clones in this sample may be carry-over from other donors' samples. Specimen: axillary lymph node tissue.

CDR3 protein: CAWSTQGALEQCF. As DNA, the CDR3 is TGTGCCTGGAGTACCCAGGGGGCTTTAGAGCAGTGCTTC. The V call is TRBV30, the J call TRBJ2-7; TRBD1 matches 8 bases. The germline V gene encodes CDR1 GTSNPN and CDR2 SVGIG (reference sequence). CDR3 length equals 13 residues.